These 9 T cell receptor beta chains originate from one sample sequenced in a study of OX40 agonist ivuxolimab in advanced cancers. Assay used: immunoSEQ multiplex PCR; TCRdb lists only in-frame clones, some missing. The table lists around 35,000 clones, approximately 80% of them singletons, with about 1.3% in the top ten. The sample in question was CD4+ or CD8+ T cells sorted from blood, obtained in a trial of the OX40 agonist ivuxolimab. These receptors all come from an adult with an advanced solid tumor such as melanoma, head and neck, liver or kidney cancer.

The V and J genes are TRBV28 and TRBJ2-7; D tentatively fits TRBD1 or TRBD2 (5 bases each). The germline V gene encodes CDR1 MDHEN and CDR2 SYDVKM. The CDR3 has 13 residues. Deletions cut 2 bases from V and 1 base from J, with 6 bases between. Written as DNA, the CDR3 is TGTGCCAGCAGTTTAGAGGGGTCCTACGAGCAGTACTTC. The encoded protein is CASSLEGSYEQYF.

The chain combines TRBV18 with TRBJ2-3; D is perhaps TRBD1 (5 bases). Germline V CDR1 and CDR2: KGHSH, LQKENI. The V end was cut by 5 bases, the J end by 3 bases, with 12 bases between. The CDR3 is made up of 14 amino acids. CDR3 sequence: CASSTGRGTDTQYF. CDR3 sequence (DNA): TGTGCCAGCTCAACAGGCCGAGGTACAGATACGCAGTATTTT.

The V and J genes are TRBV5-1 and TRBJ2-7, with D possibly being TRBD1 (6 bases). Trimming left V 0 bases short and J 3 bases short, with 13 bases between. Germline assignment: CDR1 SGHRS and CDR2 YFSETQ. CDR3 length equals 15 residues. CDR3 region: CASSLGMTGLYEQYF. CDR3 coding DNA: TGCGCCAGCAGCTTGGGGATGACAGGTCTCTACGAGCAGTACTTC.

Points on this clone: Other DNA sequences in this sample translate to the same CDR3. The chain combines TRBV2 with TRBJ2-2; D perhaps matches TRBD1 (6 bases). Trimming took off 5 bases at V and 5 bases at J, with 9 bases between the two ends. The germline V gene has CDR1 SNHLY and CDR2 FYNNEI. The CDR3 extends over 13 amino acids. The CDR3 loop reads CASSLQGTGELFF. CDR3 in DNA: TGTGCCAGCAGTTTACAGGGAACCGGGGAGCTGTTTTTT.

J is TRBJ1-2 and V is TRBV5-1, with D hard to call. The V gene lost 0 bases and the J gene lost 4 bases, with 13 bases spanning the gap. CDR1 and CDR2 (germline): SGHRS, YFSETQ. This CDR3 has 15 residues. CDR3 DNA: TGCGCCAGCAGCTTGGCCGGCCAGCTTGGCTATGGCTACACCTTC. It yields the protein CASSLAGQLGYGYTF.

The rearrangement uses TRBV2 and TRBJ2-7; 7 bases line up with TRBD1. CDR3 length: 14 residues. J gave up 3 bases and V 1 base, and 3 bases lay outside the gene matches. From germline, CDR1 is SNHLY and CDR2 FYNNEI. The CDR3 sequence: CASSEEGAYYEQYF. The CDR3 bases are TGTGCCAGCAGTGAAGAGGGGGCTTACTACGAGCAGTACTTC.

The table lists this clone with a few counts. The V gene is TRBV30, the J gene TRBJ1-5; D remains unclear. The CDR3 is 13 amino acids. The germline V and J ends were trimmed by 0 bases and 5 bases, with 8 bases remaining between them. Germline V gene sequence: CDR1 GTSNPN, CDR2 SVGIG (reference sequence). CDR3 region: CAWSVRSDQPQHF. CDR3 nucleotide sequence: TGTGCCTGGAGTGTACGGTCCGATCAGCCCCAGCATTTT.

The genes are TRBV9 and TRBJ2-7, with a tentative D call TRBD2 (5 bases). From germline, CDR1 is SGDLS and CDR2 YYNGEE. The length of the CDR3 is 15 residues. Trimming removed 0 bases from V and 2 bases from J, with 12 bases in between. In DNA, the CDR3 is TGTGCCAGCAGCGTAGAAAAGGGAGCCCCCTACGAGCAGTACTTC. The encoded protein is CASSVEKGAPYEQYF.

This clone appeared once. The chain links TRBV7-9 to TRBJ2-1, with D perhaps matching TRBD2 (5 bases). V shed 1 base and J shed 14 bases, with 15 bases lying between them. The CDR3 covers 13 residues. The germline gives CDR1 SEHNR, CDR2 FQNEAQ (reference sequence). In nucleotides, the CDR3 is TGTGCCAGCAGCTTAGATCTAACAGCCGGGAAGTTCTTC. The encoded protein is CASSLDLTAGKFF.